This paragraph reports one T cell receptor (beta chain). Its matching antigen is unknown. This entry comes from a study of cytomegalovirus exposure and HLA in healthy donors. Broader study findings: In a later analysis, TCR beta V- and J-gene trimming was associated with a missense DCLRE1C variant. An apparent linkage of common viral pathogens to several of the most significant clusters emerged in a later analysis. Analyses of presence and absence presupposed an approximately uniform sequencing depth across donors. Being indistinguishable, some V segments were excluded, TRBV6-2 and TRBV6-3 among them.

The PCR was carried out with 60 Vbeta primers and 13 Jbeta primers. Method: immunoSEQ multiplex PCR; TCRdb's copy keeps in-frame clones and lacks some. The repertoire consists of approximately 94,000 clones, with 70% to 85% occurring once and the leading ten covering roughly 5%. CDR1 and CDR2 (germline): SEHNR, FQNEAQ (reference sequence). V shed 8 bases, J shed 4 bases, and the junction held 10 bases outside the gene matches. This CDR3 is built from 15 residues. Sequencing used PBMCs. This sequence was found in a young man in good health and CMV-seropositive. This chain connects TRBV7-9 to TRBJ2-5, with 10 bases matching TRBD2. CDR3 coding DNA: TGTGCCAGCCGAAGACTAGCGGGTGATGCAGAGACCCAGTACTTC. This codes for CASRRLAGDAETQYF.